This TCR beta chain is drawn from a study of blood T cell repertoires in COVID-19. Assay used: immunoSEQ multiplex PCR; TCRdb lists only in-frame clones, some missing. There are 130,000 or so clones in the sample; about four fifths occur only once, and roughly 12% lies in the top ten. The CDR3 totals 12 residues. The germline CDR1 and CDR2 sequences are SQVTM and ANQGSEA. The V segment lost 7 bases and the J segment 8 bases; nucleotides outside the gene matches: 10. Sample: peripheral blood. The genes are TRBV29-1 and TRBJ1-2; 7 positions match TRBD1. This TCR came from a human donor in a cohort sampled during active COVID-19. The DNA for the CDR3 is TGCAGCGCCAATCAGGGGGTAGGAGGCTACACCTTC. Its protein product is CSANQGVGGYTF.